The source of this TCR beta chain is a study of blood T cell repertoires in COVID-19. Across the whole study: Material from acute and convalescent COVID-19 was sourced from the United States, Italy and Spain.

Here immunoSEQ multiplex PCR was the method, and the copy in TCRdb shows in-frame clones only, minus some. The table records about 260,000 clones, about 83% of them present only once. V was trimmed by 1 base and J by 4 bases, leaving 16 bases between them. This CDR3 has 16 amino acids. CDR1 is LGHNA, CDR2 YSLEER, per germline. Living in 24 US areas, the participants were between about 18 and 90 years of age. The clonotype originates from a woman aged 45 to 65 who had recovered from COVID-19. The sequenced sample consisted of PBMCs or T cells enriched from blood (not recorded which). The rearrangement uses TRBV4-3 and TRBJ1-2; D remains ambiguous. The CDR3 sequence is CASSQARSARSYGYTF. The CDR3 nucleotides read TGCGCCAGCAGCCAAGCTCGATCAGCCCGGAGCTATGGCTACACCTTC.